The clone carrying this T cell receptor beta chain showed up just a few times. Its specificity is unknown. This sample was included in a study of vaccination and CD4 T cells after COVID-19. Treatment described: roughly 10-day PBMC culture with coronavirus spike peptide pools or control peptides (ViraFEST assay). ViraFEST sequenced TCRs after peptide-pool expansion of antigen-specific T cells. The CDR3 extends over 14 amino acids. In germline, CDR1 is SGHTA, CDR2 FQGTGA. V gave up 5 bases and J gave up 5 bases; unmatched junction bases: 8. Cultured CD4+ T-cell DNA underwent Oncomine TCR Beta short-read sequencing. TCRdb redid the calling of the PCR reads with MiXCR, one entry per CDR3 protein. The repertoire has a few thousand distinct CDR3 sequences, about 43% of them found once; the top ten carry around 10%.

This receptor was taken from a human donor who had recovered from COVID-19. Specimen: CD4+ T cells from blood, cultured in vitro. The chain has TRBV7-3 and TRBJ2-7; 8 bases fit TRBD1. The CDR3 is CASSPGPGGDEQYF. CDR3 bases: TGTGCCAGCAGCCCCGGTCCAGGGGGCGACGAGCAGTACTTC.